One T cell receptor (beta chain) is described in this entry. This sample was taken from a study of T cell responses to AZD1222 COVID-19 vaccine. This CDR3 contains 13 residues. Germline CDR1 is MGHDK and CDR2 is SYGVNS. V was cut by 10 bases and J by 11 bases, with 23 bases left in between. Sequencing used immunoSEQ multiplex PCR; TCRdb keeps in-frame clones, though not all of them. The profile shows fewer than 130,000 clones, roughly 90% of them singletons. The material sequenced was peripheral blood, taken 28 days after the second AZD1222 dose. This receptor was identified in an adult who received the AZD1222 COVID-19 vaccine. The J gene is TRBJ1-1, the V gene TRBV25-1; maybe TRBD1 (5 bases). The CDR3 sequence is CATLGSSQGGAFF. The CDR3 coding sequence is TGTGCCACCCTAGGGAGCTCCCAGGGTGGGGCTTTCTTT. Variable domain in full (rest from reference TRBV25-1 and TRBJ1-1): EADIYQTPRYLVIGTGKKITLECSQTMGHDKMYWYQQDPGMELHLIHYSYGVNSTEKGDLSSESTVSRIRTEHFPLTLESARPSHTSQYLCATLGSSQGGAFFGQGTRLTVV.